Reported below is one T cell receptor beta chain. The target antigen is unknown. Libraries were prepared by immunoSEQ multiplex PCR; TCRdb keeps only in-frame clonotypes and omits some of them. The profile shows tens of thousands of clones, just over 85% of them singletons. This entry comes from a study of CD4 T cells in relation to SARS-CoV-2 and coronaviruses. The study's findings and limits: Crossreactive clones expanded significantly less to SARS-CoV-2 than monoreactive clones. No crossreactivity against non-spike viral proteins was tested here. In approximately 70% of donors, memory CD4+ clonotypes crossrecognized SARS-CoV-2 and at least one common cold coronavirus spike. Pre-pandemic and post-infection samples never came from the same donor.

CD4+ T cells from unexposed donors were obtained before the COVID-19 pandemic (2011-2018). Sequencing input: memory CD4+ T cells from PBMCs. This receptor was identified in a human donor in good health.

The CDR3: CASSYSGGGDPYEQYF. The CDR3 bases are TGTGCCAGCAGTTACTCGGGGGGCGGGGACCCCTACGAGCAGTACTTC. The rearrangement joins TRBV6-5 to TRBJ2-7; D is perhaps TRBD1 or TRBD2 (6 bases each). The CDR3 has 16 residues. Germline V CDR1 and CDR2: MNHEY, SVGAGI. Trimming cost V 0 bases and J 2 bases, with 14 bases left between them.